The rows below give T cell receptor beta chains drawn from one sample of a study of T-cell reconstitution after alpha-beta-depleted transplantation in children. TCRdb re-called the PCR reads through MiXCR, storing one row per CDR3 protein. The data show fewer than 550,000 distinct CDR3 sequences, about an eighth seen once. The material sequenced was PBMCs, mostly from graft donor cells, taken 180 days after TCRalphabeta/CD19-depleted stem cell transplant. The receptors come from a female patient between 2 and 10 years old who had a stem cell transplant for aplastic anemia, so the T cells may come from the graft donor. Both conserved end residues are trimmed from each CDR3. A D gene is named only where the DNA matches it firmly.

d_gene: NA
j_gene: TRBJ2-2
v_gene: TRBV7-2
CDR3aa: ASSPRRLLDTGELF

d_gene: NA
j_gene: TRBJ1-1
v_gene: TRBV5-1
CDR3aa: ASSLAVQMNTEAF

d_gene: NA
j_gene: TRBJ2-1
v_gene: TRBV6-2/TRBV6-3
CDR3aa: ACTHWGGQHNEQF

d_gene: NA
j_gene: TRBJ2-3
v_gene: TRBV20-1
CDR3aa: SARDWVGDSTDTQY

d_gene: TRBD1
j_gene: TRBJ2-5
v_gene: TRBV18
CDR3aa: ASSPGDSGNEETQY

d_gene: TRBD2
j_gene: TRBJ2-2
v_gene: TRBV5-1
CDR3aa: ASSLELAGRGRKSGELF

d_gene: TRBD2
j_gene: TRBJ2-3
v_gene: TRBV9
CDR3aa: ASSSRTSGRVGTDTQY

d_gene: NA
j_gene: TRBJ1-1
v_gene: TRBV9
CDR3aa: ASSVGIGTEAF

d_gene: TRBD2
j_gene: TRBJ2-3
v_gene: TRBV5-5
CDR3aa: ASSEERGRTDTQY

d_gene: NA
j_gene: TRBJ2-4
v_gene: TRBV4-3
CDR3aa: ASSHLGQAKNIQY

d_gene: NA
j_gene: TRBJ2-3
v_gene: TRBV7-6
CDR3aa: ASSWRINSGDTQY

d_gene: TRBD2
j_gene: TRBJ2-1
v_gene: TRBV29-1
CDR3aa: SMASGRAVEQF

d_gene: NA
j_gene: TRBJ1-1
v_gene: TRBV10-1
CDR3aa: ASSEAQGWTEAF

d_gene: NA
j_gene: TRBJ2-1
v_gene: TRBV11-2
CDR3aa: ASSLGRGSSYNEQF

d_gene: NA
j_gene: TRBJ1-2
v_gene: TRBV12-3/TRBV12-4
CDR3aa: ASSKTQLSGGYT